This is a list of T cell receptor beta chains from one sample in a study of T cells after yellow fever vaccination. TCRdb itself ran the 5' RACE reads through MiXCR, one entry per CDR3 protein. In the table there are under 25,000 distinct CDR3 sequences, roughly 5.5% of which are singletons. This specimen consisted of PBMCs, either bulk or a sorted T-cell subset (CD4+, CD8+, memory, or dextramer-sorted; not recorded which), obtained about 41 days after the first yellow fever vaccination. The source is a man aged 18 to 29 who received the YFV17D yellow fever vaccine. Each CDR3 is given with its conserved first and last residue. D genes are given only for firm matches. Only some rows state a clone size, as once, few, many or a class for expanded clones.

J gene,clone size,V gene,D gene,CDR3 DNA,CDR3 protein
TRBJ1-6,many,TRBV3-1,-,TGTGCCAGCAGCCAAGTGGCTGGGGATTCACCCCTCCACTTT,CASSQVAGDSPLHF
TRBJ2-7,many,TRBV5-6,-,TGTGCCAGCAGCTTAGAGAGGGAAACCTACGAGCAGTACTTC,CASSLERETYEQYF
TRBJ1-6,many,TRBV20-1,-,TGCAGTGCTAGAGAGTTGGCAGGGCGCCTAGGTAATTCACCCCTCCACTTT,CSARELAGRLGNSPLHF
TRBJ1-5,many,TRBV5-1,-,TGCGCCAGCAGCTTCATCGGCAATCAGCCCCAGCATTTT,CASSFIGNQPQHF
TRBJ2-1,many,TRBV27,TRBD1,TGTGCCAGCAGAGAGGACAGGCGTGATGAGCAGTTCTTC,CASREDRRDEQFF
TRBJ1-6,many,TRBV4-2,TRBD1,TGTGCCAGCAGACAGCGCCTCAAAGGACAGGGTAATTCACCCCTCCACTTT,CASRQRLKGQGNSPLHF
TRBJ1-1,many,TRBV5-1,-,TGCGCCAGCAGCTTCGAGGGGGGAACTGAAGCTTTCTTT,CASSFEGGTEAFF
TRBJ2-1,many,TRBV5-1,TRBD2,TGCGCCAGCAGCTCCGGGGTATTGGTAGCGGGGAAAAATGAGCAGTTCTTC,CASSSGVLVAGKNEQFF
TRBJ2-1,many,TRBV7-2,-,TGTGCCAGCAGCTTACAACAGGGCTCCTACAATGAGCAGTTCTTC,CASSLQQGSYNEQFF
TRBJ2-3,-,TRBV27,TRBD2,TGTGCCAGCAGTTCCTCACTAGCGGGGGGAATAGATACGCAGTATTTT,CASSSSLAGGIDTQYF
TRBJ2-2,many,TRBV7-9,TRBD2,TGTGCCAGCAGCTTCCGGACTAGCGATGGGGAGCTGTTTTTT,CASSFRTSDGELFF
TRBJ2-7,many,TRBV5-1,TRBD1,TGCGCCAGCAGCTTGGATCCAGGGGGTTGGTACGAGCAGTACTTC,CASSLDPGGWYEQYF
TRBJ2-1,-,TRBV6-4,TRBD2,TGTGCCAGCAGTGCCACTAGCGGGGGTTTAAATGAGCAGTTCTTC,CASSATSGGLNEQFF
TRBJ2-6,many,TRBV12-3/TRBV12-4,-,TGTGCCAGCAGGTACGGACGGAGATACTCTGGGGCCAACGTCCTGACTTTC,CASRYGRRYSGANVLTF
TRBJ2-2,many,TRBV5-6,-,TGTGCCAGCAGCTTCATCAGGGTCACCGGGGAGCTGTTTTTT,CASSFIRVTGELFF
TRBJ1-6,many,TRBV24-1,TRBD1,TGTGCCGGATCCCGGGACAGCCGCTATAATTCACCCCTCCACTTT,CAGSRDSRYNSPLHF
TRBJ2-2,many,TRBV5-1,TRBD1,TGCGCCAGCAGTCGGAACATGGACAGGGGGCGCTTCGGGGAGCTGTTTTTT,CASSRNMDRGRFGELFF
TRBJ2-7,many,TRBV7-2,-,TGTGCCAGCAGCTTAGATTCGGACGCGAGCTCCTACGAGCAGTACTTC,CASSLDSDASSYEQYF
TRBJ1-1,many,TRBV7-2,-,TGTGCCAGCAGCTTGGTGACAGACACTGAAGCTTTCTTT,CASSLVTDTEAFF
TRBJ1-2,many,TRBV15,-,TGTGCCACCAGCACTCAGGGAGAGGCAAACTATGGCTACACCTTC,CATSTQGEANYGYTF
TRBJ2-2,many,TRBV9,TRBD1,TGTGCCAGCAGCAACGACAGGGGGGCCGGGGAGCTGTTTTTT,CASSNDRGAGELFF
TRBJ2-2,many,TRBV10-3,-,TGTGCCATCAGTGAGAAGACCGGGGGGCCGAACACCGGGGAGCTGTTTTTT,CAISEKTGGPNTGELFF
TRBJ1-1,many,TRBV6-5,-,TGTGCCAGCTCCAAGGGAGGAGAGGACACTGAAGCTTTCTTT,CASSKGGEDTEAFF
TRBJ1-5,many,TRBV12-3/TRBV12-4,TRBD1,TGTGCCAGCACCCTCGGACAGGCGCGTAGGGGCAATCAGCCCCAGCATTTT,CASTLGQARRGNQPQHF
TRBJ2-3,many,TRBV7-6,-,TGTGCCAGCAGCTTAAATGCCGGGACCCAAGACACAGATACGCAGTATTTT,CASSLNAGTQDTDTQYF
TRBJ1-2,many,TRBV27,-,TGTGCCAGCAGGCCGGAAGGGGATGGCTACACCTTC,CASRPEGDGYTF
TRBJ2-2,many,TRBV2,TRBD2,TGTGCCAGCAGTGAACAGGCTAGCGGGGGGGCCACGAGCGGGGAGCTGTTTTTT,CASSEQASGGATSGELFF